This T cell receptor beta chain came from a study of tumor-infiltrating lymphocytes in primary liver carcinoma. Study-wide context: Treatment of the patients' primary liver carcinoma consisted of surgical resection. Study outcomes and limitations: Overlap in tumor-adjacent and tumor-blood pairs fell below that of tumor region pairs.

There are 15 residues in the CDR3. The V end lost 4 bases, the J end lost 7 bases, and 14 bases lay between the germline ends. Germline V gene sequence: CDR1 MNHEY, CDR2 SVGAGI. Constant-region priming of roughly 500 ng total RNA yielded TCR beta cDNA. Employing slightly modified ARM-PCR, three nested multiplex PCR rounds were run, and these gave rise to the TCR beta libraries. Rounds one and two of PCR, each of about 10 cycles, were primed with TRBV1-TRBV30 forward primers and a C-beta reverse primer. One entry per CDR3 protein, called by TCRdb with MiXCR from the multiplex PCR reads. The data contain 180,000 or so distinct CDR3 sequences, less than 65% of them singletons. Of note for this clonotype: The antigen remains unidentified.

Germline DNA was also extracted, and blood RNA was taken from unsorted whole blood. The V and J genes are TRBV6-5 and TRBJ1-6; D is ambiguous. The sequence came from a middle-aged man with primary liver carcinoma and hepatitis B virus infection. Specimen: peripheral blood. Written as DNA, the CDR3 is TGTGCCAGCAGTTCCTGGATATCCACCAATTCACCCCTCCACTTT. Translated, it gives CASSSWISTNSPLHF.